This is a list of T cell receptor beta chains from one sample in a study of T cell repertoires in cytomegalovirus infection. MiXCR, run by TCRdb on the reads, gives a single entry per CDR3 protein. The sample carries over 100,000 distinct CDR3 sequences, about 15% recorded once. Sequencing was carried out using PBMCs. Receptors originate from a human donor in good health (CMV status not recorded). Some clones in this sample may be carry-over from other donors' samples. Both conserved end residues are part of each CDR3. A D gene is named only where the DNA matches it firmly. Size tells how often a clone was seen (once, few, many) or the class of an expanded clone, and some rows leave it out.

V gene,J gene,clone size,D gene,CDR3 protein,CDR3 DNA
TRBV7-2,TRBJ1-2,many,.,CASSQDTGRDGYTF,TGTGCCAGCAGCCAAGACACGGGTAGGGATGGCTACACCTTC
TRBV27,TRBJ1-2,.,.,CASSFSGAYGYTF,TGTGCCAGCAGTTTTTCAGGGGCATATGGCTACACCTTC
TRBV28,TRBJ1-2,many,.,CASSLSEEGFGGYTF,TGTGCCAGCAGTTTATCCGAAGAGGGATTCGGTGGCTACACCTTC
TRBV12-3/TRBV12-4,TRBJ1-5,many,TRBD1,CASSLQGMGNQPQHF,TGTGCCAGCAGTCTACAGGGGATGGGCAATCAGCCCCAGCATTTT
TRBV4-1,TRBJ1-1,.,TRBD1,CASSHVDRGNTEAFF,TGCGCCAGCAGCCATGTGGACAGGGGAAACACTGAAGCTTTCTTT
TRBV11-2,TRBJ2-5,.,TRBD1,CASSQDRGIQTQYF,TGTGCCAGCAGCCAGGACAGGGGGATACAGACCCAGTACTTC
TRBV10-3,TRBJ2-5,.,TRBD2,CAISDAGGNQETQYF,TGTGCCATCAGTGATGCGGGGGGCAACCAAGAGACCCAGTACTTC
TRBV29-1,TRBJ2-2,.,TRBD2,CSGERGGNTGELFF,TGCAGCGGGGAGCGGGGGGGAAACACCGGGGAGCTGTTTTTT
TRBV9,TRBJ2-3,.,TRBD2,CASSVGTSGTDTQYF,TGTGCCAGCAGCGTTGGGACTAGCGGAACAGATACGCAGTATTTT
TRBV7-2,TRBJ2-5,many,.,CASSLPLGGQETQYF,TGTGCCAGCAGCCTCCCCCTAGGAGGACAAGAGACCCAGTACTTC
TRBV7-2,TRBJ1-3,.,.,CASSFAGPTSGNTIYF,TGTGCCAGCAGCTTCGCGGGCCCTACGTCTGGAAACACCATATATTTT
TRBV27,TRBJ2-5,many,TRBD2,CASSRLAVGETQYF,TGTGCCAGCAGTCGACTAGCCGTGGGAGAGACCCAGTACTTC
TRBV4-1,TRBJ2-5,.,TRBD2,CASSQGSLADQETQYF,TGCGCCAGCAGCCAAGGCAGTCTAGCGGACCAAGAGACCCAGTACTTC
TRBV11-2,TRBJ1-1,many,.,CASSLDLANTEAFF,TGTGCCAGCAGCTTAGACCTCGCGAACACTGAAGCTTTCTTT